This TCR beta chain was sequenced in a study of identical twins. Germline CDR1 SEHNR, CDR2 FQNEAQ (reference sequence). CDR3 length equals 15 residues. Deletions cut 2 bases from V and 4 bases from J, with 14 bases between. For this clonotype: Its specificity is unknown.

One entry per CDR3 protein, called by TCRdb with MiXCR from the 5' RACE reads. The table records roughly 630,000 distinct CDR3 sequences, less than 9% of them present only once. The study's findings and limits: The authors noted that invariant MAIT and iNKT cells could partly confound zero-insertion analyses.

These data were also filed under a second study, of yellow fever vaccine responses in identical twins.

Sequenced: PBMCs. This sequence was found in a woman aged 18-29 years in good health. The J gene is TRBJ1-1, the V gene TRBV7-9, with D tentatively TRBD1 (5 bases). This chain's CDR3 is CASSLQGELGTEAFF. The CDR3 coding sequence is TGTGCCAGCAGCTTACAGGGAGAGCTGGGCACTGAAGCTTTCTTT.